This T cell receptor (beta chain) originates from a study of shared clonotypes between healthy human individuals. In the study overall: CD4 naive cells filled three plates per donor, CD4 memory three, CD8 naive two and CD8 memory one.

Comment on this clone: Its antigen remains unknown.

Whole-study results and caveats: Sharing across four donors was highest in naive CD4 (approximately 5%) and lowest in memory CD8 (about 0.4%). When compared with the clonotypes that were shared by all four sorted-subset donors, the non-shared clonotypes turned out to have lower generation probabilities.

The CDR3 runs 14 residues. Deletions cut 6 bases from V and 1 base from J, with 13 bases between. Germline V gene sequence: CDR1 ENHRY, CDR2 SYGVKD. Per the authors' pipeline: Junction-only sequences without quality scores were provided by ImmunoSEQ, so filtering was different. TCRdb's table, derived via immunoSEQ multiplex PCR, lists solely in-frame clones and lacks some. V and J calls plus clone size are reproduced from that table; the DNA served to infer D and trimming. The sample includes over a million clones, 98% of them seen just once. J is TRBJ2-7 and V is TRBV10-3, with a weak D call TRBD1 (5 bases). The origin of this receptor is a man younger than 40 in good health. Sequencing was performed on naive CD4+ T cells sorted from blood. Stated subset: CD45RA+ positively selected. The CDR3 nucleotides read TGTGCCATCAGCCTGCGTACAGGTTCCTACGAGCAGTACTTC. It specifies CAISLRTGSYEQYF.